This T cell receptor (beta chain) stems from a study of shared clonotypes between healthy human individuals. General study results and limits: An effect of sequencing depth on clonotype sharing among donors was expected.

Over several immunoSEQ plates, each subset's genomic DNA was distributed in even portions. TCRdb keeps only in-frame clones here, not all; method: immunoSEQ multiplex PCR. The sample contains 950,000 to 1,100,000 clones, around four fifths of which appear only once. None of the donors, who were healthy HIV-negative adults, had recently had acute infections or vaccinations. CD4+ cells yielded CD45RA+ naive and CD45RA-negative memory subsets. Concerning this clone: The target antigen is unknown. Additional DNA sequences in this sample encode the identical CDR3.

Germline V CDR1 and CDR2: SGHTA, FQGNSA. V dropped 5 bases and J dropped 4 bases, with 3 bases sitting between them. The CDR3 runs to 11 residues. The sequencing sample was made of memory CD4+ T cells sorted from blood. The subset here: CD45RA-negative fraction. The TCR originated in a man aged 18 to 35 in good health. The chain links TRBV7-2 to TRBJ2-1; D is ambiguous. CDR3 in DNA: TGTGCCAGCAGCCCGTACAATGAGCAGTTCTTC. Its translation is CASSPYNEQFF.